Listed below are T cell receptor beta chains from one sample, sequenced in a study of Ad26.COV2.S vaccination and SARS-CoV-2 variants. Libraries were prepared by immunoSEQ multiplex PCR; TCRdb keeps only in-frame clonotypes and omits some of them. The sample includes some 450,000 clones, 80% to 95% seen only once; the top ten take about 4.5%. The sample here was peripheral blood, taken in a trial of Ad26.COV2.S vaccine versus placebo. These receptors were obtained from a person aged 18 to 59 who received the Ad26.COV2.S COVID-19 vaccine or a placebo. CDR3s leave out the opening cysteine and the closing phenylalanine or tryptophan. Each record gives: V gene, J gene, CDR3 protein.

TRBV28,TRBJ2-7,ASGDRGYEQY
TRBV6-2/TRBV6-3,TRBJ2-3,ASSNPRGFLTDTQY
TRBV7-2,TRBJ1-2,ASSLASTRQGRGGYT
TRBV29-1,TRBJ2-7,SVVAGTSGRYSYEQY
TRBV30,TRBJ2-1,AWSVGAGGDEQF
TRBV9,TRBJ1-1,ASSEGIPGQGAEAF
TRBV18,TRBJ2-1,ASSPPGSYNEQF
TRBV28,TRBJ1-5,ASSFGGISNQPQH
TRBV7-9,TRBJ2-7,ASSPRTGVGYEQY
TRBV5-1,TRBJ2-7,ASSLTPPYEQY
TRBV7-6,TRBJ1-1,ASSLGRNTEAF
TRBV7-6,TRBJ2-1,ASSPPGQGYNEQF
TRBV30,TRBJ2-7,AWRGPGYSRGEQY
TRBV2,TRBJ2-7,ASKLASYEQY
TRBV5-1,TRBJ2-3,ASTTGTGTDTQY
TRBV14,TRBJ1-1,ASSQDTGSLAEAF
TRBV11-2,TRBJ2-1,ASSLVSGVSDEQF
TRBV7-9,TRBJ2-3,ASSLSVGREMLDTQY
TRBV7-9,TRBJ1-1,ASSIGVTEAF
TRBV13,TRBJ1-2,ASSLGLGQGAQGYT
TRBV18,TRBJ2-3,ASSPKGLAGGTDTQY
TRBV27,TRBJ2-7,ASSWGRDGYEQY
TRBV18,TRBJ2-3,ANARGHTDTQY
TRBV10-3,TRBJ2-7,ATGGLSYEQY
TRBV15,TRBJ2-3,ATSRETQGSDTQY
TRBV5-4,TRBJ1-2,ASSFQGANYGYT
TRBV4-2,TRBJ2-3,ASSQEAGLGGDTQY
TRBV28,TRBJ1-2,ASSRGQSTPIGYT
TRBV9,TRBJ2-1,ASSDGTSGYNEQF
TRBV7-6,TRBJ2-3,ASSHTRGRTVKSTDTQY
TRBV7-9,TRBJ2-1,ASSPPRGASYNEQF
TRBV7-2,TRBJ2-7,ASSLAGQAYEQY
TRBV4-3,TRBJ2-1,ASSQDLGGRAGYNEQF
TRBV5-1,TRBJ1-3,ASQEGTGNTIY
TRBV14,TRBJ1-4,ASSPSDSSNEKLF
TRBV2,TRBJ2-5,ASSQLREETQY
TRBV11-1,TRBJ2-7,ASSRDRVVLGHEQY
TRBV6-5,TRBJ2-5,ASSGDRGQETQY
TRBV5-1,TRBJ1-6,ASPTVGRGAIYNSPLH
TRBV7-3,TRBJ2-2,ASSPRGTSNTGELF
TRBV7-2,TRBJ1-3,ASSSNPLQGSGNTIY
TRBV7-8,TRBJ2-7,ASSFSISYEQY
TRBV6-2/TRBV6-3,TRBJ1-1,ASSYGGPFEAF
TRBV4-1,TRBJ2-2,ASSQGLLTGELF
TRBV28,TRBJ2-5,ASSPPQRQGAVGETQY
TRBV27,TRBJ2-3,ASSLAAEGGPDTQY
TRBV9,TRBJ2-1,ASSVSDRGYNEQF
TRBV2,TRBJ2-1,ASSRDSDNEQF
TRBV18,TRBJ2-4,ASSHYAGTGRFLAKNIQY
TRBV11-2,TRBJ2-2,ASSFIGTSGKGLF
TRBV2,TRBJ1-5,ASSTGRGQGNQPQH
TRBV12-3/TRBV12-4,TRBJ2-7,ASSFGPYEQY
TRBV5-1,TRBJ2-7,ASSSLRGDSYEQY
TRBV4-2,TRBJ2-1,ASSSSHPPRGNEQF
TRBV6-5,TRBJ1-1,ASSYGLRAPDTEAF
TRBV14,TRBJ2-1,ASSPPGGLYNEQF
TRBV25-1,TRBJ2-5,ASSESGETQY
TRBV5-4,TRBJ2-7,ASSLAGGTSSAQY